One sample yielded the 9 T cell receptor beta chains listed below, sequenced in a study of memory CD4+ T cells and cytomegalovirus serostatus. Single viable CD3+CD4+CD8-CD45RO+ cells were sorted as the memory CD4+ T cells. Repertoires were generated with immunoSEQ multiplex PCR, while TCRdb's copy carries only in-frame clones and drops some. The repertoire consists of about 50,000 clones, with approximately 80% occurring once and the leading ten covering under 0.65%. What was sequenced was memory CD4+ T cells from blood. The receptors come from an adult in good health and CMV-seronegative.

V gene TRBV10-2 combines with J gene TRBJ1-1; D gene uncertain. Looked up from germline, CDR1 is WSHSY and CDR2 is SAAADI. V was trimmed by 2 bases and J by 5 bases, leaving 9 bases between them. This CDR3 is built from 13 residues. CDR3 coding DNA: TGCGCCAGCAGTGAGCTAGGAGAGACTGAAGCTTTCTTT. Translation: CASSELGETEAFF.

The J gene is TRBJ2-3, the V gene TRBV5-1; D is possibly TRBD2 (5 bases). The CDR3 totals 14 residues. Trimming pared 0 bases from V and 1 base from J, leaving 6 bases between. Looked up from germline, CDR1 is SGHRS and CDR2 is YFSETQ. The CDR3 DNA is TGCGCCAGCAGCTTGGTTAGCGGCACAGATACGCAGTATTTT. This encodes CASSLVSGTDTQYF.

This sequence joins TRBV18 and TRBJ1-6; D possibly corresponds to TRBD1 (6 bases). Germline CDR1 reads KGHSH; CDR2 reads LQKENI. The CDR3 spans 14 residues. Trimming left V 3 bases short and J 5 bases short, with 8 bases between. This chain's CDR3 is CASSPKGDNSPLHF. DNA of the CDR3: TGTGCCAGCTCACCGAAGGGGGATAATTCACCCCTCCACTTT.

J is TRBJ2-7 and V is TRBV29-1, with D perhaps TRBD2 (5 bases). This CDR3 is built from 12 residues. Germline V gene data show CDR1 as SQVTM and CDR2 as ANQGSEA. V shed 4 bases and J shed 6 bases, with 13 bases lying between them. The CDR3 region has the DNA TGCAGCGTTGGAAGTAGCGTGGGCGAGCAGTACTTC. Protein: CSVGSSVGEQYF.

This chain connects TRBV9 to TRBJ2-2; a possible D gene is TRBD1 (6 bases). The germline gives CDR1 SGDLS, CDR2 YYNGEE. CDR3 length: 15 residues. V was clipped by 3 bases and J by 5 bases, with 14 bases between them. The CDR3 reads CASSETTGVTGELFF. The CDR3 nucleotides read TGTGCCAGCAGCGAAACGACAGGAGTAACCGGGGAGCTGTTTTTT.

CDR3 DNA sequence: TGCGCCAGCAGCTTTAGACGTCGTGCAGGGGAACTACTTGAAGCTTTCTTT. Its protein product is CASSFRRRAGELLEAFF. The V call is TRBV5-1, the J call TRBJ1-1; a weak D match, TRBD1 (6 bases). The CDR3 sequence is 17 residues long. The V gene lost 2 bases and the J gene lost 7 bases, with 24 bases spanning the gap. Per germline, CDR1 SGHRS and CDR2 YFSETQ. Looking up the rest from reference TRBV5-1 and TRBJ1-1 gives the full variable domain: KAGVTQTPRYLIKTRGQQVTLSCSPISGHRSVSWYQQTPGQGLQFLFEYFSETQRNKGNFPGRFSGRQFSNSRSEMNVSTLELGDSALYLCASSFRRRAGELLEAFFGQGTRLTVV.

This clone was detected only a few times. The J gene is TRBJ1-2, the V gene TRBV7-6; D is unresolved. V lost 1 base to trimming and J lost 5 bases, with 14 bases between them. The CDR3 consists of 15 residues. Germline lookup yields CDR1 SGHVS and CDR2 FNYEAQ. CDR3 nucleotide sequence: TGTGCCAGCAGCTTAGATCCAGGTGTGGGATATGGCTACACCTTC. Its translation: CASSLDPGVGYGYTF.

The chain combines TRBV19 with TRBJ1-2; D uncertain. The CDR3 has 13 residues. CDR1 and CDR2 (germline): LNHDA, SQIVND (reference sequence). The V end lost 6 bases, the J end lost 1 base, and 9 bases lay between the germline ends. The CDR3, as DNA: TGTGCCAGTAGAAAACAGCGTAACTATGGCTACACCTTC. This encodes CASRKQRNYGYTF.

The CDR3 coding sequence is TGTGCCAGCAGTTACGGAGCGGACATAGGCTACGAGCAGTACTTC. Its protein is CASSYGADIGYEQYF. The V gene is TRBV6-5, the J gene TRBJ2-7; D could derive from TRBD1 or TRBD2 (5 bases each). The germline V gene encodes CDR1 MNHEY and CDR2 SVGAGI. V lost 2 bases to trimming and J lost 3 bases, with 14 bases between them. This CDR3 is built from 15 residues.